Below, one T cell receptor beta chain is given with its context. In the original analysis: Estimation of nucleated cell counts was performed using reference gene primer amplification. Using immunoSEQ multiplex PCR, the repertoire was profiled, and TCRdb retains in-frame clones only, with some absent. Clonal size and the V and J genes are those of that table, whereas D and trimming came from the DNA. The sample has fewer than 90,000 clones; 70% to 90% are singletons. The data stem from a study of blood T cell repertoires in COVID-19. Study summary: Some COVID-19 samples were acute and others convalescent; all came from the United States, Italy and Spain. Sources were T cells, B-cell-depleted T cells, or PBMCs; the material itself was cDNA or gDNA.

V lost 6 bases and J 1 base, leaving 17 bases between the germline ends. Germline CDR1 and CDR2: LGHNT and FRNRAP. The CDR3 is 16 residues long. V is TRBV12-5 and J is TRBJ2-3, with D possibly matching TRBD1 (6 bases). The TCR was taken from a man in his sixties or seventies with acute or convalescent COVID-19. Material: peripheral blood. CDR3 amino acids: CASGLLNRQGTDTQYF. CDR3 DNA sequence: TGTGCTAGTGGCTTACTTAACAGACAGGGCACAGATACGCAGTATTTT.